A selection of T cell receptor beta chains follows, all from one sample in a study of T cell repertoires in aging, cancer and after chemotherapy. TCRdb reanalysed the multiplex PCR reads using MiXCR and keeps one entry per CDR3 protein. In the table there are approximately 1,600 distinct CDR3 sequences, about a quarter of which are singletons. Sequenced material: blood. These receptors were obtained from a human donor with a solid tumor. The CDR3 runs from the conserved cysteine through the conserved F or W. The D gene is left open where the match is weak. Clone size is given for some rows only: seen once, a few or many times, or a class if the clone is expanded.

size	V	J	D	DNA	CDR3
-	TRBV6-1	TRBJ1-1	-	TGTGCCAGCAGTGAAAGTGGGTCCCCTACGAGGACTGAAGCTTTCTTT	CASSESGSPTRTEAFF
medium-sized	TRBV6-6	TRBJ2-7	-	TGTGCCATAGCTGGGACCCCCAGCTCCTACGAGCAGTACTTC	CAIAGTPSSYEQYF
-	TRBV7-2	TRBJ2-7	-	TGTGCCAGCAGCAGATCCTACGAGCAGTACTTC	CASSRSYEQYF
-	TRBV4-2	TRBJ2-2	TRBD1	TGTGCCAGCAGCCCTGAGGAGGGGACAGGGCCCGCCGGGGAGCTGTTTTTT	CASSPEEGTGPAGELFF
medium-sized	TRBV12-3/TRBV12-4	TRBJ2-7	-	TGTGCCAGCAGTTCCCTTTACGAGCAGTACTTC	CASSSLYEQYF
once	TRBV11-1	TRBJ2-2	-	TGTGCCAGCAGCTCATTAAGACAGGCGAACACCGGGGAGCTGTTTTTT	CASSSLRQANTGELFF
large	TRBV29-1	TRBJ2-7	-	TGCAGCGTTGGGTGGGGTTCCTACGAGCAGTACTTC	CSVGWGSYEQYF
medium-sized	TRBV7-2	TRBJ1-2	TRBD1	TGTGCCAGCAGCTCCTACTGGGACAGCCCCGTGCTCCCCTTC	CASSSYWDSPVLPF
medium-sized	TRBV7-9	TRBJ2-2	TRBD2	TGTGCCAGCAGCACTGGGACTAGCGGGACCACCGGGGAGCTGTTTTTT	CASSTGTSGTTGELFF
-	TRBV6-6	TRBJ1-2	TRBD1	TGTGCCAGCAGTCGAACAGGGGAGAGTGGCTACACCTTC	CASSRTGESGYTF
-	TRBV20-1	TRBJ1-1	-	TGCAGTGCTTACCCGGGGCGGGGTATCACTGAAGCTTTCTTT	CSAYPGRGITEAFF
medium-sized	TRBV27	TRBJ1-4	TRBD1	TGTGCCAGCAGTTTTTCTCGTGGCAGGGGGTATGAAAAACTGTTTTTT	CASSFSRGRGYEKLFF
medium-sized	TRBV6-1	TRBJ2-1	-	TGTGCCAGCACCCAAGCAGGGAAAGGTGAGCAGTTCTTC	CASTQAGKGEQFF
large	TRBV6-1	TRBJ2-1	TRBD2	TGTGCCATACTGGGACTAGCGTTGAGCTCCTACAATGAGCAGTTCTTC	CAILGLALSSYNEQFF
medium-sized	TRBV5-6	TRBJ1-2	-	TGTGCCAGCAGCTTGGTTGTCACCTCCTCCGGCTACACCTTC	CASSLVVTSSGYTF
few	TRBV24-1	TRBJ2-7	TRBD2	TGTGCCACCAGTGATGGGGGGGTCGACGAGCAGTACTTC	CATSDGGVDEQYF
hyperexpanded	TRBV29-1	TRBJ2-3	-	TGCAGCTTTGGGACAGCGGGGCAGGGCACGCAGTATTTT	CSFGTAGQGTQYF
-	TRBV6-1	TRBJ2-3	-	TGTGCCAGCAGTTTGGGGCAGGGCACGCAGTATTTT	CASSLGQGTQYF
once	TRBV20-1	TRBJ2-1	TRBD2	TGCAGTGCTAGCCCGGGGGGGATCTACAATAAGCAGTTCTTC	CSASPGGIYNKQFF
few	TRBV7-2	TRBJ1-1	-	TGTGCCAGCAGCTCCTCGCGGGACACTGAAGCTTTCTTT	CASSSSRDTEAFF
few	TRBV12-3/TRBV12-4	TRBJ1-2	-	TGTGCCAGCAGCCACGGACAGATTATGGGTGGCTACACCTTC	CASSHGQIMGGYTF
few	TRBV5-1	TRBJ2-7	-	TGCGCCAGCAGCGGGGGGACTTTGGGGGGTCGTCCCTACTTC	CASSGGTLGGRPYF
large	TRBV19	TRBJ2-6	-	TGTGCCAGTAAACAGGCCTGGGGGGCCAACGTCCTGACTTTC	CASKQAWGANVLTF
medium-sized	TRBV19	TRBJ1-1	-	TGTGCCAGTAGTATAGTGGGAGACACTGAAGCTTTCTTT	CASSIVGDTEAFF
large	TRBV19	TRBJ1-2	-	TGTGCCAGTACAGGCCGATTCGGGTATGGCTACACCTTC	CASTGRFGYGYTF
large	TRBV13	TRBJ2-1	-	TGTGCCAGCAGCTCGCTGGATAGGGAGACGTACAATGAGCAGTTCTTC	CASSSLDRETYNEQFF
-	TRBV12-3/TRBV12-4	TRBJ1-1	-	TGTGCCAGCAGTTCCCCCTTAAGACAGGCCCTTGGGAAGTACGCTGAAGCTTTCTTT	CASSSPLRQALGKYAEAFF
-	TRBV5-1	TRBJ2-7	TRBD1	TGCGCCAGCAGTCTACGCCCGGGACAGGGAAGCTCCTACGAGCAGTACTTC	CASSLRPGQGSSYEQYF
few	TRBV6-5	TRBJ1-1	-	TGTGCCACCATCCTCCCGAACACTGAAGCTTTCTTT	CATILPNTEAFF
medium-sized	TRBV10-3	TRBJ1-1	-	TGTGCCATCAGTGAGTCGAGCAGGGTCGACACTGAAGCTTTCTTT	CAISESSRVDTEAFF
medium-sized	TRBV19	TRBJ1-6	-	TGTGCCAGTAGTACGGAGGGGGGACCGCATTCACCCCTCCACTTT	CASSTEGGPHSPLHF